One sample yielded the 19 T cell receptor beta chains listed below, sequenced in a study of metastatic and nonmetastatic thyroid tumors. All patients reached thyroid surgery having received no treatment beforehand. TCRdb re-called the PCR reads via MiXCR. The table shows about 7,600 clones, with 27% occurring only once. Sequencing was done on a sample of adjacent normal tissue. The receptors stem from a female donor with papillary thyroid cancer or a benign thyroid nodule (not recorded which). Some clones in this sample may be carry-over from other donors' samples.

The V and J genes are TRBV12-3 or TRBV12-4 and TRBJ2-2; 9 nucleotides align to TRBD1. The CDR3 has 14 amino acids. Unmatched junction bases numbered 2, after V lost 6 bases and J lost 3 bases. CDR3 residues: CASSWTGDTGELFF. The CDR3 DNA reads TGTGCCAGCAGCTGGACAGGGGACACCGGGGAGCTGTTTTTT.

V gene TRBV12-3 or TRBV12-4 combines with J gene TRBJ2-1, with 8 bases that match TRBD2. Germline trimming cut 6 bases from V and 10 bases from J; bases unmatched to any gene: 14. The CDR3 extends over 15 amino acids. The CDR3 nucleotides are TGTGCCAGCAGCCCCACCGGGGGGGCCCATGGAGAGCAGTTCTTC. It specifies CASSPTGGAHGEQFF.

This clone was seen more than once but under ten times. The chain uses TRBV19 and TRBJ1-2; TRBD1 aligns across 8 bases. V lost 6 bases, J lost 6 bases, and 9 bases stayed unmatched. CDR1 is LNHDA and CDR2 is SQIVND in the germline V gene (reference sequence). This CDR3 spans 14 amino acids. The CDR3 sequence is CASSVQGAFNGYTF. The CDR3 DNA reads TGTGCCAGTAGCGTGCAGGGGGCGTTTAATGGCTACACCTTC.

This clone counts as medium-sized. The DNA of the CDR3 is TGTGCCAGCAGTAGGGTGGGACTGGGGAATGAGCAGTTCTTC. Amino acids: CASSRVGLGNEQFF. V gene TRBV27 combines with J gene TRBJ2-1, with a tentative D call TRBD2 (6 bases). The ends were cut back, 5 bases at V and 7 bases at J, with 15 bases in the middle. Looked up from germline, CDR1 is MNHEY and CDR2 is SMNVEV (reference sequence). The CDR3 is 14 amino acids.

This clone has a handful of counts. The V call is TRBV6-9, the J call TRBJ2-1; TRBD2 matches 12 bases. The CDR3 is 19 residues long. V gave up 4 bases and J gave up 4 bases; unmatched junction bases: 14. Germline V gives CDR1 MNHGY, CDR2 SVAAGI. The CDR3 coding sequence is TGTGCCAGCAGTTGCCGGGACGGAGGACTAGCGGGACTTTACAATGAGCAGTTCTTC. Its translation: CASSCRDGGLAGLYNEQFF.

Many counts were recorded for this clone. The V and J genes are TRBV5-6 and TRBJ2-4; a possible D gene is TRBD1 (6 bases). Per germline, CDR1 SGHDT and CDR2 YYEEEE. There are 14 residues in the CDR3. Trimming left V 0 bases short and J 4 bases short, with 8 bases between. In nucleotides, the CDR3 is TGTGCCAGCAGCTTGGGGCAGGGGAAAAACATTCAGTACTTC. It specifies CASSLGQGKNIQYF. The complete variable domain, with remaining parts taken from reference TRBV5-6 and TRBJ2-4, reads DAGVTQSPTHLIKTRGQQVTLRCSPKSGHDTVSWYQQALGQGPQFIFQYYEEEERQRGNFPDRFSGHQFPNYSSELNVNALLLGDSALYLCASSLGQGKNIQYFGAGTRLSVL.

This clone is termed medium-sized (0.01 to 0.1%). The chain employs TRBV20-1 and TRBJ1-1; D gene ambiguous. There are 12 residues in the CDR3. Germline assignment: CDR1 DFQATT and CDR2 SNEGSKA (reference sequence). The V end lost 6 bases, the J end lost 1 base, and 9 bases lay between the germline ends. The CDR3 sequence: CSANRQNTEAFF. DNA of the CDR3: TGCAGTGCAAACCGACAGAACACTGAAGCTTTCTTT.

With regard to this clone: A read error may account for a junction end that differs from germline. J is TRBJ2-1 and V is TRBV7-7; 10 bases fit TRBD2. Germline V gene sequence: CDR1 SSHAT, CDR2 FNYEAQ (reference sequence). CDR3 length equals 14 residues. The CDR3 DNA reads TGTGCTAGCAGTAGTAGCGGGGGGAACAATGAGCAGTTCTTC. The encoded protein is CASSSSGGNNEQFF.

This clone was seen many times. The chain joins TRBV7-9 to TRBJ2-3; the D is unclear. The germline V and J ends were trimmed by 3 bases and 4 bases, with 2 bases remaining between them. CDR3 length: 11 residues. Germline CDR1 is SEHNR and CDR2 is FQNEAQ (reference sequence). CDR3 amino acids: CASSLADTQYF. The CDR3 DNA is TGTGCCAGCAGCTTGGCAGATACGCAGTATTTT. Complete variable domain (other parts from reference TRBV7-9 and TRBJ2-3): DTGVSQNPRHKITKRGQNVTFRCDPISEHNRLYWYRQTLGQGPEFLTYFQNEAQLEKSRLLSDRFSAERPKGSFSTLEIQRTEQGDSAMYLCASSLADTQYFGPGTRLTVL.

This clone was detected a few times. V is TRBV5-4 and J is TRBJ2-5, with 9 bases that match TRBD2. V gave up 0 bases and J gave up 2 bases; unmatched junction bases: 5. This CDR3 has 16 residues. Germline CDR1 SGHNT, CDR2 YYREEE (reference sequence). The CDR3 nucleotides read TGTGCCAGCAGCTTGGCCACCCTAGCGGGACAAGAGACCCAGTACTTC. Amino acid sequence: CASSLATLAGQETQYF.

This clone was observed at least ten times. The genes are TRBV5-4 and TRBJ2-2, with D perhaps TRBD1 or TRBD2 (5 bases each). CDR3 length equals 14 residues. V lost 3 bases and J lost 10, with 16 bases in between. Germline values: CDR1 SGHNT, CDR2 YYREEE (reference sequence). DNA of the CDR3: TGTGCCAGCAGCTCCCGGGACGGGCGGCAGGAGCTGTTTTTT. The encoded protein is CASSSRDGRQELFF.

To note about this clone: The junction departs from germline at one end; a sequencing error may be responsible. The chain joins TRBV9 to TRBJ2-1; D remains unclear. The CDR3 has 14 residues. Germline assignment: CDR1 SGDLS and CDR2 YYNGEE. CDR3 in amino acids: CASSPSGKSDEHFF. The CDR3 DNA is TGTGCCAGCAGTCCATCGGGTAAATCCGATGAGCATTTCTTC. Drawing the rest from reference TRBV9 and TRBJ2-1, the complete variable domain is DSGVTQTPKHLITATGQRVTLRCSPRSGDLSVYWYQQSLDQGLQFLIQYYNGEERAKGNILERFSAQQFPDLHSELNLSSLELGDSALYFCASSPSGKSDEHFFGPGTRLTVL.

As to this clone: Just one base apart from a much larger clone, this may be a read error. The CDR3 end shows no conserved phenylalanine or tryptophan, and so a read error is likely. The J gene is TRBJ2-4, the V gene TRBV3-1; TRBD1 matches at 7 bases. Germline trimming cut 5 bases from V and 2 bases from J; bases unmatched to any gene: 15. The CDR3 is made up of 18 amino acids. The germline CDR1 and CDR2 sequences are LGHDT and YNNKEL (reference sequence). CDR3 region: CASSTTSWTGETKNIQYL. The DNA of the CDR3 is TGTGCCAGCAGCACAACTTCTTGGACAGGAGAGACCAAAAACATTCAGTACCTC.

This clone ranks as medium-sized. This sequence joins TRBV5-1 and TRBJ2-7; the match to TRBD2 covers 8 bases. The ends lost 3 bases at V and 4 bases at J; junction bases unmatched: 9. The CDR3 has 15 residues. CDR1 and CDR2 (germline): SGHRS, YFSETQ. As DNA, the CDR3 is TGCGCCAGCAGCTCGCCGGGACTAGGTACTTACGAGCAGTACTTC. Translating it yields CASSSPGLGTYEQYF.

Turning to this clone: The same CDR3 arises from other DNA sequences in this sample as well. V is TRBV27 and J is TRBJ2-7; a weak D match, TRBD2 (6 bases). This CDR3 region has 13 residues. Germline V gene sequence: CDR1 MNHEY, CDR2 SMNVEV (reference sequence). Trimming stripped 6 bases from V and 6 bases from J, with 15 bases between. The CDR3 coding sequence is TGTGCCAGCAGCCGCGGGCTAGCGTCCGAGCAGTACTTC. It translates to CASSRGLASEQYF.

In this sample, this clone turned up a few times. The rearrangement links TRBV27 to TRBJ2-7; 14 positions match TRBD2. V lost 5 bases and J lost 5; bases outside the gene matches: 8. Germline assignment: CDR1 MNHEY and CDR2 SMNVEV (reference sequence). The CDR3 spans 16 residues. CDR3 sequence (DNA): TGTGCCAGCAGTCTCTTGACTAGCGGGAGGGTAAACGAGCAGTACTTC. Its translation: CASSLLTSGRVNEQYF.

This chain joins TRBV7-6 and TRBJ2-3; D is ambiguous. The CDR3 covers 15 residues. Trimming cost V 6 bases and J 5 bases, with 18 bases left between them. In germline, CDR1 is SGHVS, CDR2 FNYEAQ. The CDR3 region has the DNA TGTGCCAGCAGTCCAATATTGGGATTTGGAGATACGCAGTATTTT. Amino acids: CASSPILGFGDTQYF.

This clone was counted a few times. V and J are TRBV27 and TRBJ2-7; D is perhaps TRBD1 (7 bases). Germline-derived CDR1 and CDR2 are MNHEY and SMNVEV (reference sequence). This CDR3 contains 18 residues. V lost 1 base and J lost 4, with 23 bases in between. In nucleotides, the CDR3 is TGTGCCAGCAGTTTATATGGCCGAGTGGGGCAGGGGGGTTACGAGCAGTACTTC. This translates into CASSLYGRVGQGGYEQYF.

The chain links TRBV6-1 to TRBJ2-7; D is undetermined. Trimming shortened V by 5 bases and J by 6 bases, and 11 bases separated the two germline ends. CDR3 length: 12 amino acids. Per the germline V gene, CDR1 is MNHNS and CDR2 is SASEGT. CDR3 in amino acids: CASSPPLGEQYF. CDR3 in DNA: TGTGCCAGCAGTCCTCCCCTGGGCGAGCAGTACTTC.